This T cell receptor beta chain was observed in a study of CD8 T cells in ankylosing spondylitis. Study-level results: Prior work had noted some motif variants in reactive arthritis blood and synovial fluid. Among TCR beta sequences, a motif of roughly 8 highly homologous variants appeared characteristic of ankylosing spondylitis blood. Disease-linked clones were reportedly significantly enriched in matched ankylosing spondylitis synovial fluid. Researchers report that disease-linked clones proved CD8+ and relatively rare in peripheral blood.

Quantitative 5'-RACE with molecular barcodes produced the TCR beta libraries. TCRdb independently ran MiXCR on the 5' RACE reads; one entry per CDR3 protein. The sample gives some 800,000 distinct CDR3 sequences, approximately 12% of which show up once; 0.51% is in the top ten. V dropped 10 bases and J dropped 7 bases, with 16 bases sitting between them. CDR1 and CDR2 (germline): MNHEY, SVGAGI. CDR3 size: 12 residues. For this clonotype: The antigen is not known.

The source is a male donor with ankylosing spondylitis. The chain has TRBV6-5 and TRBJ2-5; possibly TRBD2 for D (6 bases). The sample comprised blood, either unsorted or a sorted T cell fraction (not recorded which). Here the CDR3 DNA reads TGTGCCACCCGCCCCGGGGGAGGGACCCAGTACTTC. Protein sequence: CATRPGGGTQYF.